This T cell receptor beta chain derives from a study of T cell repertoires in cytomegalovirus infection. General study findings and limits: Clonotype analysis showed dominance of the ex vivo response by HLA-C-restricted CMV-specific TCR beta clonotypes. Using cumulative public TCR beta family frequency, the authors identified those who carried CMV together with the relevant HLA.

V was trimmed by 5 bases and J by 1 base, leaving 9 bases between them. The CDR3 is 14 amino acids. Germline values: CDR1 SGHAT, CDR2 FQNNGV. TCRdb processed the reads anew with MiXCR; each CDR3 protein has one entry. The data hold 300,000 or so distinct CDR3 sequences, with 20% to 30% observed a single time. With regard to this clonotype: Its antigen remains unknown.

The TCR sequence derives from a human donor in good health (CMV status not recorded). Some clones in this sample may be carry-over from other donors' samples. The chain couples TRBV11-2 to TRBJ2-4; D might be TRBD1 or TRBD2, each matching 5 bases. This specimen consisted of cultured PBMCs, obtained from culture after CMV antigen stimulation. This CDR3 is CASSDGAAKNIQYF. Here the CDR3 DNA reads TGTGCCAGCAGCGACGGGGCTGCCAAAAACATTCAGTACTTC.